Shown below are 28 T cell receptor beta chains from a single sample sequenced in a study of CXCR3-negative and CXCR3-positive naive CD8 T cells. UMI-labeled 5' RACE TRB cDNA libraries were prepared from the cells. From its re-call of the 5' RACE reads, TCRdb lists each CDR3 protein once, without DNA. Its table lists tens of thousands of distinct CDR3 sequences. Sequencing used memory CD8+ T cells from blood. The origin of the receptors is a human donor in good health. Some clones in this sample may be carry-over from other donors' samples.

The J gene is TRBJ1-4, the V gene TRBV5-5. CDR1 and CDR2 from the germline V gene are SGHKS and YYEKEE (reference sequence). This CDR3 region has 15 residues. CDR3 protein: CASSPSWDINEKLFF.

V usage is TRBV6-1 and J usage is TRBJ1-1. The CDR3 consists of 13 residues. Per germline, CDR1 MNHNS and CDR2 SASEGT. The CDR3 region is CASSERMNTEAFF.

The chain links TRBV19 to TRBJ2-2; TCRdb reports TRBD1, a call that lacks DNA to check it against. The CDR3 runs to 15 residues. CDR1 LNHDA and CDR2 SQIVND come from the germline V gene (reference sequence). The chain's CDR3 is CASSSQGVNTGELFF.

V is TRBV11-3 and J is TRBJ2-2; TCRdb reports TRBD1, a call that lacks DNA to check it against. CDR3 length equals 15 residues. CDR1 and CDR2 (germline): SGHNT, YENEEA. The CDR3 region is CASSLEAGGNGELFF.

The rearrangement uses TRBV7-6 and TRBJ1-6. The CDR3 sequence is 14 residues long. The V gene's germline CDR1 is SGHVS and CDR2 FNYEAQ. The CDR3 here is CASSLVGFGGPLHF.

V is TRBV7-8 and J is TRBJ2-1; TCRdb calls TRBD1, which cannot be checked without DNA. Germline lookup yields CDR1 SGHVS and CDR2 FQNEAQ. The CDR3 length is 18 residues. CDR3 protein: CASSLAGLGRGLYNEQFF.

The chain carries TRBV7-9 and TRBJ2-7; TCRdb's D call, TRBD2, is unchecked because there is no DNA. The CDR3 spans 16 residues. Germline V gives CDR1 SEHNR, CDR2 FQNEAQ (reference sequence). This chain's CDR3 is CASSLPVTQSSYEQYF. The full variable domain, its missing parts supplied by reference TRBV7-9 and TRBJ2-7, is DTGVSQNPRHKITKRGQNVTFRCDPISEHNRLYWYRQTLGQGPEFLTYFQNEAQLEKSRLLSDRFSAERPKGSFSTLEIQRTEQGDSAMYLCASSLPVTQSSYEQYFGPGTRLTVT.

V gene TRBV4-2 combines with J gene TRBJ1-1. This CDR3 region has 14 residues. The germline V gene has CDR1 LGHNA and CDR2 YNFKEQ. CDR3 loop: CASSQVSDLTEAFF.

CDR3 sequence reads: CSVAGGVQLNTEAFF. The V and J genes are TRBV29-1 and TRBJ1-1; TCRdb returns TRBD1, unconfirmable since there is no DNA. The CDR3 extends over 15 amino acids. Germline V gene lookup returns CDR1 SQVTM and CDR2 ANQGSEA.

The chain has TRBV29-1 and TRBJ2-1. CDR3 length: 16 residues. Germline V CDR1 and CDR2: SQVTM, ANQGSEA. The CDR3 region is CSVLGFGQESYNEQFF.

The chain links TRBV7-9 to TRBJ2-7. CDR3 length: 14 residues. Germline V gene sequence: CDR1 SEHNR, CDR2 FQNEAQ (reference sequence). CDR3 loop: CASSLVTDSYEQYF.

The chain joins TRBV29-1 to TRBJ2-1; TCRdb's assignment of TRBD2 cannot be checked, as there is no DNA. The CDR3 totals 15 residues. CDR1 is SQVTM, CDR2 ANQGSEA, per germline. This CDR3 reads CSVEDWGRANNEQFF.

The rearrangement links TRBV29-1 to TRBJ2-5; checking the TCRdb D call of TRBD1 is not possible without DNA. CDR1 is SQVTM and CDR2 is ANQGSEA in the germline V gene. This CDR3 is built from 13 residues. CDR3 region: CSVDGGLQETQYF.

The chain has TRBV7-9 and TRBJ1-1. Germline V gene data show CDR1 as SEHNR and CDR2 as FQNEAQ (reference sequence). The CDR3 totals 13 residues. The CDR3: CASRRGGGTEAFF.

The rearrangement uses TRBV7-9 and TRBJ2-5. The CDR3 spans 13 residues. Germline CDR1 is SEHNR and CDR2 is FQNEAQ (reference sequence). The CDR3 is CASVGMGQETQYF. Using reference TRBV7-9 and TRBJ2-5 for the parts outside the CDR3, the full variable domain is DTGVSQNPRHKITKRGQNVTFRCDPISEHNRLYWYRQTLGQGPEFLTYFQNEAQLEKSRLLSDRFSAERPKGSFSTLEIQRTEQGDSAMYLCASVGMGQETQYFGPGTRLLVL.

The chain couples TRBV25-1 to TRBJ1-1; no DNA is available, so the TRBD1 call from TCRdb remains unchecked. Germline CDR1 MGHDK, CDR2 SYGVNS. This CDR3 is built from 18 residues. Here the CDR3 reads CASIPKDRDPQANTEAFF.

The chain joins TRBV11-3 to TRBJ2-7. Germline CDR1 SGHNT, CDR2 YENEEA. The CDR3 length is 13 residues. CDR3 amino acids: CASQAGSVHEQYF.

The J gene is TRBJ2-7, the V gene TRBV28; TCRdb returns TRBD2, unconfirmable since there is no DNA. The germline V gene encodes CDR1 MDHEN and CDR2 SYDVKM. CDR3 length: 14 residues. The CDR3 reads CASSSRSLVYEQYF. Full variable domain (missing parts from reference TRBV28 and TRBJ2-7): DVKVTQSSRYLVKRTGEKVFLECVQDMDHENMFWYRQDPGLGLRLIYFSYDVKMKEKGDIPEGYSVSREKKERFSLILESASTNQTSMYLCASSSRSLVYEQYFGPGTRLTVT.

The chain is built from TRBV7-2 and TRBJ2-3. The germline V gene encodes CDR1 SGHTA and CDR2 FQGNSA. The CDR3 sequence is 12 residues long. CDR3 sequence reads: CASSLITDTQYF. The entire variable domain, with the rest obtained from reference TRBV7-2 and TRBJ2-3, is as follows: GAGVSQSPSNKVTEKGKDVELRCDPISGHTALYWYRQSLGQGLEFLIYFQGNSAPDKSGLPSDRFSAERTGGSVSTLTIQRTQQEDSAVYLCASSLITDTQYFGPGTRLTVL.

This chain joins TRBV7-2 and TRBJ1-1; TCRdb returns TRBD1, unconfirmable since there is no DNA. CDR1 SGHTA and CDR2 FQGNSA come from the germline V gene. CDR3 size: 13 residues. CDR3 in amino acids: CASSYEGVSEAFF.

The V gene is TRBV7-9, the J gene TRBJ2-7; without DNA, the TCRdb call of TRBD1 cannot be checked. The CDR3 contains 13 residues. Germline V gives CDR1 SEHNR, CDR2 FQNEAQ (reference sequence). The CDR3: CASSFQGTYEQYF. The variable domain in full, with the rest retrieved from reference TRBV7-9 and TRBJ2-7, is DTGVSQNPRHKITKRGQNVTFRCDPISEHNRLYWYRQTLGQGPEFLTYFQNEAQLEKSRLLSDRFSAERPKGSFSTLEIQRTEQGDSAMYLCASSFQGTYEQYFGPGTRLTVT.

V usage is TRBV24-1 and J usage is TRBJ2-2; as DNA is missing, the TRBD1 call by TCRdb cannot be tested. CDR1 KGHDR and CDR2 SFDVKD come from the germline V gene. This CDR3 region has 14 residues. The CDR3 sequence is CATSDFRDTGELFF.

The chain has TRBV29-1 and TRBJ1-2. The CDR3 contains 14 residues. Germline values: CDR1 SQVTM, CDR2 ANQGSEA. CDR3: CSVPEQSKDYGYTF. Together with reference TRBV29-1 and TRBJ1-2, the CDR3 gives the full variable domain: SAVISQKPSRDICQRGTSLTIQCQVDSQVTMMFWYRQQPGQSLTLIATANQGSEATYESGFVIDKFPISRPNLTFSTLTVSNMSPEDSSIYLCSVPEQSKDYGYTFGSGTRLTVV.

The rearrangement joins TRBV5-1 to TRBJ2-1; TCRdb names TRBD2, which stays unverified in the absence of DNA. The CDR3 sequence is 16 residues long. CDR1 and CDR2 from the germline V gene are SGHRS and YFSETQ. CDR3 in amino acids: CASSLGWRVEGNEQFF.

The V and J genes are TRBV7-9 and TRBJ2-7. The CDR3 has 14 residues. Germline V gene sequence: CDR1 SEHNR, CDR2 FQNEAQ (reference sequence). The CDR3: CASSPKVLPYEQYF.

The rearrangement joins TRBV19 to TRBJ2-2. CDR3 length: 13 amino acids. Germline V gives CDR1 LNHDA, CDR2 SQIVND (reference sequence). The CDR3 loop is CASSWLSTGELFF.

This rearrangement joins TRBV29-1 to TRBJ1-1; with no DNA, the TCRdb D assignment of TRBD1 cannot be verified. This CDR3 is built from 14 residues. Per the germline V gene, CDR1 is SQVTM and CDR2 is ANQGSEA. The CDR3: CSASTSGTGGRAFF.

The V and J genes are TRBV6-5 and TRBJ2-2; TCRdb selects TRBD1, and the lack of DNA leaves this call unchecked. CDR1 MNHEY and CDR2 SVGAGI come from the germline V gene. The CDR3 extends over 15 amino acids. This CDR3 reads CASILSTGATGELFF.